The source of this T cell receptor beta chain is a study of identical twins. Study-level points and caveats: Out-of-frame TCR alpha sharing in monozygotic twins exceeded recombination model predictions. Conclusions leaned on cross-sectional statistical analysis and did not track the same donors over time.

Unique molecular identifiers were present on the cDNA, and a universal primer site came from template switching. TCRdb recomputed calls from the 5' RACE reads with MiXCR, one row per CDR3 protein. Here the sample spans 350,000 to 450,000 distinct CDR3 sequences, approximately 17% being singletons. V was clipped by 3 bases and J by 2 bases; unmatched bases: 2. The CDR3 runs 14 residues. Germline V CDR1 and CDR2: KGHSH, LQKENI. This clonotype showed up just a few times. Its antigen is as yet unknown. The sample taken for sequencing was naive T cells sorted from blood. J is TRBJ2-5 and V is TRBV18; TRBD2 agrees at 8 bases. The receptor's source is a man aged 45-65 years in good health. CDR3 sequence: CASSPRGAQETQYF. The DNA for the CDR3 is TGTGCCAGCTCACCGCGGGGGGCACAAGAGACCCAGTACTTC.